This is a list of T cell receptor beta chains from one sample in a study of T-cell memory formation after mild COVID-19. One entry per CDR3 protein results from TCRdb running MiXCR on the 5' RACE reads. This sample has a few hundred thousand distinct CDR3 sequences, with roughly 15% found just once. Sequencing was done on a sample of PBMCs or a T cell subset sorted from them (not recorded which). The origin of the receptors is a man aged 18 to 30 who had mild COVID-19 (a few samples of this study predate the infection). Cell type and time point are not known. Both conserved end residues are part of each CDR3. A D gene is named only where the DNA matches it firmly. The size field is filled for only some rows; it gives once, few, many or a size class.

j_call | clone_size | d_call | v_call | cdr3_aa | cdr3_nt
TRBJ2-1 | NA | TRBD2 | TRBV20-1 | CSASSGTTYNEQFF | TGCAGTGCTAGTTCTGGGACTACCTACAATGAGCAGTTCTTC
TRBJ1-6 | NA | TRBD1 | TRBV7-2 | CASRWTGDSPLHF | TGTGCCAGCAGATGGACAGGGGATTCACCCCTCCACTTT
TRBJ1-1 | few | NA | TRBV5-5 | CASSLDERTGTEAFF | TGTGCCAGCAGCTTGGACGAGAGGACGGGCACTGAAGCTTTCTTT
TRBJ1-2 | NA | NA | TRBV7-9 | CASSPATGNIWGYTF | TGTGCCAGCAGCCCGGCGACAGGAAACATATGGGGCTACACCTTC
TRBJ1-5 | few | NA | TRBV6-6 | CASSYGGRSNQPQHF | TGTGCCAGCAGTTATGGCGGACGGAGCAATCAGCCCCAGCATTTT
TRBJ2-1 | NA | NA | TRBV7-2 | CASSQQRINEQFF | TGTGCCAGCAGTCAACAGAGGATCAATGAGCAGTTCTTC
TRBJ1-1 | few | NA | TRBV5-1 | CASSLNVASEAFF | TGCGCCAGCAGCTTGAACGTGGCATCTGAAGCTTTCTTT
TRBJ1-2 | NA | NA | TRBV19 | CASSRGTHLSGYTF | TGTGCCAGTAGTAGGGGGACACATTTATCTGGCTACACCTTC
TRBJ1-6 | NA | NA | TRBV5-1 | CASSLAGVLESPLHF | TGCGCCAGCAGCTTGGCCGGGGTCCTGGAATCACCCCTCCACTTT
TRBJ1-5 | NA | NA | TRBV7-9 | CASQEGQRYNQPQHF | TGTGCCAGCCAGGAAGGGCAGCGTTACAATCAGCCCCAGCATTTT
TRBJ1-6 | NA | NA | TRBV7-9 | CASSLIPASPLHF | TGTGCCAGCAGCTTGATTCCAGCATCACCCCTCCACTTT
TRBJ1-3 | few | TRBD1 | TRBV7-8 | CASSMGQGKGNTIYF | TGTGCCAGCAGCATGGGACAGGGGAAGGGAAACACCATATATTTT
TRBJ2-3 | NA | NA | TRBV7-2 | CASSYRRDRTDTQYF | TGTGCCAGCAGCTACCGCAGGGACCGCACAGATACGCAGTATTTT
TRBJ1-1 | few | NA | TRBV10-3 | CATSGGPVGNTEAFF | TGTGCCACCAGTGGGGGTCCGGTCGGGAACACTGAAGCTTTCTTT
TRBJ1-5 | NA | NA | TRBV5-1 | CASRYGVGDNQPQHF | TGCGCCAGCAGATACGGGGTTGGGGACAATCAGCCCCAGCATTTT
TRBJ2-5 | NA | TRBD2 | TRBV7-8 | CASLLAGGQETQYF | TGTGCCAGCCTGTTAGCGGGGGGGCAAGAGACCCAGTACTTC
TRBJ1-5 | few | NA | TRBV11-1 | CASSLVQGKSNQPQHF | TGTGCCAGCAGCTTGGTACAGGGCAAAAGCAATCAGCCCCAGCATTTT
TRBJ1-6 | NA | NA | TRBV10-3 | CAICATAGSYNSPLHF | TGTGCCATCTGCGCGACCGCGGGTTCCTATAATTCACCCCTCCACTTT
TRBJ1-1 | NA | NA | TRBV6-5 | CASGWVNTEAFF | TGTGCCAGCGGTTGGGTCAACACTGAAGCTTTCTTT
TRBJ2-1 | NA | NA | TRBV7-2 | CASSLVGGHNEQFF | TGTGCCAGCAGCTTAGTAGGTGGACACAATGAGCAGTTCTTC
TRBJ1-2 | few | NA | TRBV4-1 | CASSQGGQGTYGYTF | TGCGCCAGCAGCCAAGGGGGGCAGGGGACCTATGGCTACACCTTC
TRBJ2-5 | once | NA | TRBV7-2 | CASRARLGETQYF | TGTGCCAGCAGAGCCAGGCTCGGGGAGACCCAGTACTTC
TRBJ1-2 | NA | NA | TRBV25-1 | CASSEYNRNYGYTF | TGTGCCAGCAGTGAATATAACAGAAACTATGGCTACACCTTC
TRBJ1-5 | NA | NA | TRBV12-5 | CASGIESNQPQHF | TGTGCTAGTGGCATCGAGAGCAATCAGCCCCAGCATTTT
TRBJ1-1 | NA | NA | TRBV29-1 | CSVVAGQKPSEAFF | TGCAGCGTTGTGGCAGGCCAGAAGCCCTCTGAAGCTTTCTTT
TRBJ2-7 | NA | TRBD2 | TRBV7-9 | CASSPWTSGGPNYEQYF | TGTGCCAGCAGCCCCTGGACTAGCGGGGGACCCAACTACGAGCAGTACTTC
TRBJ2-4 | NA | NA | TRBV5-1 | CASKGGVTKNIQYF | TGCGCCAGCAAAGGGGGGGTAACCAAAAACATTCAGTACTTC
TRBJ2-1 | few | NA | TRBV6-2/TRBV6-3 | CASSWAANEQFF | TGTGCCAGCAGTTGGGCAGCAAATGAGCAGTTCTTC
TRBJ1-1 | few | NA | TRBV20-1 | CSARWENTEAFF | TGCAGTGCTAGGTGGGAGAACACTGAAGCTTTCTTT
TRBJ1-6 | few | NA | TRBV7-2 | CASSLVWSSYNSPLHF | TGTGCCAGCAGCTTAGTGTGGAGCTCCTATAATTCACCCCTCCACTTT
TRBJ2-5 | NA | NA | TRBV20-1 | CSATAPGVETQYF | TGCAGTGCTACCGCCCCTGGGGTTGAGACCCAGTACTTC
TRBJ1-2 | NA | NA | TRBV5-1 | CASSLSRGVNYGYTF | TGCGCCAGCAGCTTGAGTCGGGGCGTAAACTATGGCTACACCTTC
TRBJ2-6 | NA | NA | TRBV6-5 | CASSFLQGSSGANVLTF | TGTGCCAGCAGTTTCTTACAGGGTTCCTCTGGGGCCAACGTCCTGACTTTC
TRBJ2-7 | NA | TRBD2 | TRBV18 | CASSGLAGNEQYF | TGTGCCAGCTCTGGACTAGCGGGGAACGAGCAGTACTTC
TRBJ1-1 | NA | NA | TRBV7-9 | CASSPPLGAGGAEAFF | TGTGCCAGCAGTCCCCCCCTGGGGGCGGGAGGCGCGGAAGCTTTCTTT
TRBJ1-2 | few | NA | TRBV3-1 | CASSQARLNYGYTF | TGTGCCAGCAGCCAGGCCCGATTAAACTATGGCTACACCTTC
TRBJ2-5 | few | TRBD1 | TRBV6-1 | CASRARGPETQYF | TGTGCCAGCAGGGCGAGGGGGCCTGAGACCCAGTACTTC
TRBJ2-2 | few | NA | TRBV14 | CASSRMSYAGELFF | TGTGCCAGCAGCCGTATGAGTTACGCCGGGGAGCTGTTTTTT
TRBJ2-4 | few | TRBD1 | TRBV5-1 | CASSQRTGDAIAKNIQYF | TGCGCCAGCAGCCAACGGACAGGGGACGCTATAGCCAAAAACATTCAGTACTTC
TRBJ2-1 | few | TRBD2 | TRBV28 | CASNKEGGSNEQFF | TGTGCCAGCAATAAGGAGGGAGGGTCGAATGAGCAGTTCTTC